The 20 T cell receptor beta chains reported below all come from one sample, sequenced in a study of blood T cell repertoires in COVID-19. Generated by immunoSEQ multiplex PCR, the TCRdb table keeps only in-frame clones and is missing some. The profile shows 300,000 to 350,000 clones, approximately 91% of them singletons. Material for sequencing was PBMCs or T cells enriched from blood (not recorded which). These receptors were collected from a woman between 25 and 40 years old who had been exposed to COVID-19.

The chain has TRBV11-2 and TRBJ2-7, with D possibly matching TRBD1 (6 bases). The CDR3 is 17 amino acids. The V end was cut by 5 bases, the J end by 3 bases, with 23 bases between. In germline, CDR1 is SGHAT, CDR2 FQNNGV. CDR3: CASSRAHTGPAVYEQYF. In DNA form, the CDR3 reads TGTGCCAGCAGCCGAGCCCACACAGGGCCGGCGGTCTACGAGCAGTACTTC.

The genes are TRBV19 and TRBJ1-6; D gene unclear. Trimming took off 7 bases at V and 5 bases at J, with 9 bases between the two ends. The CDR3 runs 13 residues. Germline CDR1 reads LNHDA; CDR2 reads SQIVND (reference sequence). The DNA of the CDR3 is TGTGCCAGTAAACAGAGAAATAATTCACCCCTCCACTTT. Amino acid sequence: CASKQRNNSPLHF. Drawing the rest from reference TRBV19 and TRBJ1-6, the complete variable domain is DGGITQSPKYLFRKEGQNVTLSCEQNLNHDAMYWYRQDPGQGLRLIYYSQIVNDFQKGDIAEGYSVSREKKESFPLTVTSAQKNPTAFYLCASKQRNNSPLHFGNGTRLTVT.

V usage is TRBV10-3 and J usage is TRBJ1-2, with a tentative D call TRBD1 (5 bases). This CDR3 is 14 amino acids long. Trimming took 4 bases from V and 7 from J, leaving 16 bases between them. CDR1 is ENHRY and CDR2 is SYGVKD in the germline V gene. This CDR3 reads CAISGGDATPGYTF. The DNA for the CDR3 is TGTGCCATCAGTGGGGGGGATGCTACCCCTGGCTACACCTTC.

V gene TRBV30 combines with J gene TRBJ1-2; perhaps TRBD1 as D (6 bases). V lost 2 bases to trimming and J lost 2 bases, with 9 bases between them. The CDR3 runs 13 residues. Germline V lookup: CDR1 GTSNPN, CDR2 SVGIG (reference sequence). CDR3 nucleotide sequence: TGTGCCTGGAGTCCACAGGGCAACTATGGCTACACCTTC. Translation: CAWSPQGNYGYTF.

The chain is built from TRBV3-1 (or the pseudogene TRBV3-2) and TRBJ1-3; D not certain. This CDR3 is 16 amino acids long. V dropped 4 bases and J dropped 0 bases, with 13 bases sitting between them. The germline gives CDR1 LGHDT, CDR2 YNNKEL (reference sequence). The DNA of the CDR3 is TGTGCCAGCAGCCTAAGAAAAGGGAGCTCTGGAAACACCATATATTTT. Residues: CASSLRKGSSGNTIYF.

The chain employs TRBV15 and TRBJ2-1, with D possibly TRBD2 on 6 matching bases. Looked up from germline, CDR1 is LNHNV and CDR2 is YYDKDF (reference sequence). The CDR3 extends over 13 amino acids. The germline V and J ends were trimmed by 0 bases and 11 bases, with 11 bases remaining between them. CDR3: CATSRDLRGKQFF. The CDR3 DNA is TGTGCCACCAGCAGAGATTTACGGGGGAAGCAGTTCTTC.

The rearrangement links TRBV5-1 to TRBJ2-1, with TRBD2 matching 9 bases. V dropped 0 bases and J dropped 4; count of bases not matched to a gene: 11. The germline gives CDR1 SGHRS, CDR2 YFSETQ. The CDR3 totals 18 residues. The CDR3: CASSLAFGGRAGYNEQFF. The CDR3 DNA follows: TGCGCCAGCAGCTTGGCCTTTGGCGGGAGGGCCGGTTACAATGAGCAGTTCTTC.

The chain uses TRBV6-5 and TRBJ2-1, with D maybe TRBD2 (6 bases). CDR1 and CDR2 (germline): MNHEY, SVGAGI. Trimming shortened V by 8 bases and J by 10 bases, and 15 bases separated the two germline ends. CDR3 length: 12 residues. Here the CDR3 reads CASQVGGLEQFF. The DNA for the CDR3 is TGTGCCAGCCAAGTGGGGGGTCTGGAGCAGTTCTTC.

The chain links TRBV18 to TRBJ2-7; tentatively, D is TRBD1 (6 bases). Germline V lookup: CDR1 KGHSH, CDR2 LQKENI. V gave up 0 bases and J gave up 2 bases, with 17 bases separating them. The CDR3 totals 17 residues. As DNA, the CDR3 is TGTGCCAGCTCACCACCAGGGGCTCCAGGGGTTACCTACGAGCAGTACTTC. It yields the protein CASSPPGAPGVTYEQYF.

The chain uses TRBV5-1 and TRBJ1-4; 7 bases match TRBD1. The trim removed 0 bases at V and 7 bases at J, leaving 9 bases unmatched. Per germline, CDR1 SGHRS and CDR2 YFSETQ. The CDR3 has 16 amino acids. This CDR3 is CASSLGGGRGSEKLFF. DNA for the CDR3: TGCGCCAGCAGCTTGGGAGGGGGCAGGGGTTCTGAAAAACTGTTTTTT.

As to this clone: This specimen includes other DNA sequences encoding the same CDR3. V gene TRBV18 combines with J gene TRBJ2-7; 8 bases are a match to TRBD1. The CDR3 extends over 15 amino acids. V lost 3 bases, J lost 1 base, and 5 bases stayed unmatched. Germline V lookup: CDR1 KGHSH, CDR2 LQKENI. For the CDR3, the DNA is TGTGCCAGCTCACCCGGACAGGGCGCGTCCTACGAGCAGTACTTC. It is translated as CASSPGQGASYEQYF.

The chain recombines TRBV9 with TRBJ2-5; D remains ambiguous. The CDR3 loop spans 15 amino acids. The germline V and J ends were trimmed by 0 bases and 5 bases, with 14 bases remaining between them. Germline assignment: CDR1 SGDLS and CDR2 YYNGEE. The CDR3 DNA is TGTGCCAGCAGCGTAGGAGGCTTGGATTTGGAGACCCAGTACTTC. Its translation: CASSVGGLDLETQYF.

The CDR3 is CAISPGHLNTEAFF. As DNA, the CDR3 is TGTGCCATCAGTCCGGGACACTTGAACACTGAAGCTTTCTTT. V is TRBV10-3 and J is TRBJ1-1, with a possible D match to TRBD1 (6 bases). Germline V CDR1 and CDR2: ENHRY, SYGVKD. The CDR3 totals 14 residues. V was shortened by 5 bases and J by 0 bases, with 10 bases between the two germline ends.

V usage is TRBV2 and J usage is TRBJ2-1; 9 bases fit TRBD2. The germline V gene has CDR1 SNHLY and CDR2 FYNNEI. Losses at the gene ends were 0 bases for V and 7 bases for J; bases not matched to a gene: 4. This CDR3 contains 15 residues. CDR3 protein: CASSEAASGTNEQFF. The DNA for the CDR3 is TGTGCCAGCAGTGAAGCAGCTAGCGGGACTAATGAGCAGTTCTTC.

J is TRBJ2-7 and V is TRBV7-3, with D perhaps TRBD1 (6 bases). Looked up from germline, CDR1 is SGHTA and CDR2 is FQGTGA. V was shortened by 0 bases and J by 0 bases, with 12 bases between the two germline ends. The length of the CDR3 is 16 residues. CDR3 DNA: TGTGCCAGCAGCTTAACGGGGGCCGCGAGCTCCTACGAGCAGTACTTC. This sequence encodes CASSLTGAASSYEQYF.

The chain links TRBV28 to TRBJ2-1, with TRBD2 identical over 7 bases. The CDR3 sequence is 14 residues long. Germline V lookup: CDR1 MDHEN, CDR2 SYDVKM. V dropped 10 bases and J dropped 3; count of bases not matched to a gene: 9. This CDR3 reads CATALADRYNEQFF. The CDR3 DNA is TGTGCCACCGCCCTAGCGGACCGCTACAATGAGCAGTTCTTC.

CDR3: CASSRDTQETQYF. Written as DNA, the CDR3 is TGTGCCAGCAGTCGGGACACTCAAGAGACCCAGTACTTC. The rearrangement uses TRBV6-5 and TRBJ2-5, with D maybe TRBD1 (6 bases). The CDR3 sequence is 13 residues long. Trimming removed 5 bases at V and 2 bases at J, with 9 bases between. Germline V gene sequence: CDR1 MNHEY, CDR2 SVGAGI.

This chain links TRBV3-1 (or the pseudogene TRBV3-2) with TRBJ1-4; D is ambiguous. The CDR3 runs to 14 residues. Deletions cut 4 bases from V and 3 bases from J, with 9 bases between. The germline V gene has CDR1 LGHDT and CDR2 YNNKEL (reference sequence). As DNA, the CDR3 is TGTGCCAGCAGCCTCTCCTTTCCTAATGAAAAACTGTTTTTT. It translates to CASSLSFPNEKLFF.

The V and J genes are TRBV29-1 and TRBJ2-2; TRBD2 aligns across 13 bases. V was pared by 4 bases and J by 7 bases, with 9 bases of the junction left unmatched. The CDR3 is 16 residues long. From germline, CDR1 is SQVTM and CDR2 ANQGSEA. The CDR3 loop reads CSVALAGGPSLGELFF. The CDR3 DNA follows: TGCAGCGTTGCACTAGCGGGAGGGCCTAGTCTCGGGGAGCTGTTTTTT.

The rearrangement joins TRBV11-3 to TRBJ2-7; TRBD1 aligns across 7 bases. Germline V gene data show CDR1 as SGHNT and CDR2 as YENEEA. There are 16 residues in the CDR3. The V segment lost 5 bases and the J segment 1 base; nucleotides outside the gene matches: 11. This chain's CDR3 is CASSPTGVLKSYEQYF. DNA of the CDR3: TGTGCCAGCAGCCCTACAGGGGTACTCAAATCCTACGAGCAGTACTTC.